This TCR beta chain was recovered during a study of blood T cell repertoires in COVID-19. On the study more broadly: Material from acute and convalescent COVID-19 was sourced from the United States, Italy and Spain. T cells, B-cell-depleted T cells, or PBMCs supplied cDNA or gDNA.

Seattle's enrolled individuals joined amid active infection and were then monitored longitudinally. In the original workflow: From reference gene primer amplification, estimates of nucleated cell counts were derived. Data came from immunoSEQ multiplex PCR; TCRdb stores just in-frame clones and leaves some out. That table furnishes V, J and clone size, whereas the DNA furnished D and trimming. The sample includes around 190,000 clones, over 80% of them seen just once. Sequenced: peripheral blood. The TCR was taken from a woman aged 60-70 years with COVID-19, enrolled during active disease.

The CDR3 DNA reads as TGTGCCAGCAGCGTCTATCCGGGACAGCACTACGAGCAGTACTTC. It yields the protein CASSVYPGQHYEQYF. The chain joins TRBV7-3 to TRBJ2-7; 7 bases are a match to TRBD1. Per the germline V gene, CDR1 is SGHTA and CDR2 is FQGTGA. V lost 5 bases and J lost 3; bases outside the gene matches: 10. CDR3 size: 15 residues.